These T cell receptor beta chains were read from a single sample in a study of blood T cell repertoires in COVID-19. The assay was immunoSEQ multiplex PCR, and TCRdb's table has in-frame clones only and misses some. Of approximately 250,000 clones in the sample, 65% to 90% were seen once. Sequencing was carried out using peripheral blood. Receptor source: a woman aged 45-65 years with acute or convalescent COVID-19. The CDR3 runs from the conserved cysteine through the conserved F or W. A D gene is named only where the DNA matches it firmly. A row's size may be missing; if present it is once, few, many or a size class.

NA	TRBJ1-1	TRBV5-5	NA	TGTGCCAGCAGTTTCCAGACGACAGTTGAAGCTTTCTTT	CASSFQTTVEAFF
NA	TRBJ1-1	TRBV28	TRBD1	TGTGCCAGCAGCAACAGGTCCCACAGGGGGACTGAAGCTTTCTTT	CASSNRSHRGTEAFF
NA	TRBJ1-1	TRBV7-9	NA	TGTGCCAGCAGCCCTTTTCAGGGTAACACTGAAGCTTTCTTT	CASSPFQGNTEAFF
NA	TRBJ2-5	TRBV19	TRBD1	TGTGCCAGTAGTCTCACACAGGGGGCGGGGGAGACCCAGTACTTC	CASSLTQGAGETQYF
NA	TRBJ2-5	TRBV27	TRBD2	TGTGCCAGCAGTTTTCTGAGCGGGGGGGCTGGGGAGACCCAGTACTTC	CASSFLSGGAGETQYF
NA	TRBJ1-1	TRBV5-1	TRBD1	TGCGCCAGCAGCTCCGAGCTTCCGGGACAGCCTTTAATGAACACTGAAGCTTTCTTT	CASSSELPGQPLMNTEAFF
NA	TRBJ2-1	TRBV3-1/TRBV3-2	TRBD1	TGTGCCAGCAGCTACGGACAGGGGATAAGCAATGAGCAGTTCTTC	CASSYGQGISNEQFF
NA	TRBJ2-7	TRBV19	NA	TGTGCCAGTAGTGTGACAGTGGGATACGAGCAGTACTTC	CASSVTVGYEQYF
few	TRBJ2-3	TRBV24-1	NA	TGTGCCACCAGTGCCACAGGAGGCACAGATACGCAGTATTTT	CATSATGGTDTQYF
NA	TRBJ1-1	TRBV11-2	NA	TGTGCCAGCAGCTTGTTGGTAGTTGATGGTGAAGCTTTCTTT	CASSLLVVDGEAFF
NA	TRBJ2-1	TRBV9	TRBD2	TGTGCCAGCAGACCAACACTAGCGGCCAATGAGCAGTTCTTC	CASRPTLAANEQFF
NA	TRBJ1-1	TRBV2	NA	TGTGCCAGCAGAGCGACAGGGAACACTGAAGCTTTCTTT	CASRATGNTEAFF
NA	TRBJ2-3	TRBV5-1	TRBD2	TGCGCCAGCAGCCCTTTACTAGCGGGAGGTAGAGATACGCAGTATTTT	CASSPLLAGGRDTQYF
NA	TRBJ1-6	TRBV7-9	NA	TGTGCCGGATCTACCACAGGGAAGGCGAATTCACCCCTCCACTTT	CAGSTTGKANSPLHF
NA	TRBJ1-4	TRBV28	TRBD1	TGTGCCAGCAGTTTTATCTTTTCGGACAGGGCGAGAAAACTGTTTTTT	CASSFIFSDRARKLFF
once	TRBJ2-5	TRBV18	TRBD1	TGTGCCAGCTCACGACAAGGGGGCGCGGAGACCCAGTACTTC	CASSRQGGAETQYF
few	TRBJ1-5	TRBV27	TRBD1	TGTGCCAGCAGTGCGGGCCGGGACAGGGGCAATCAGCCCCAGCATTTT	CASSAGRDRGNQPQHF
few	TRBJ1-2	TRBV6-5	NA	TGTGCCAGCACTCCGACAGCTCCCCTTTGGGGCTACACCTTC	CASTPTAPLWGYTF
NA	TRBJ1-5	TRBV18	NA	TGTGCCAGCTCACCGGCCGGACAAGATCAGCCCCAGCATTTT	CASSPAGQDQPQHF
NA	TRBJ2-7	TRBV5-1	NA	TGCGCCAGCAGCCCCGACAGCTACGAGCAGTACTTC	CASSPDSYEQYF
NA	TRBJ1-4	TRBV10-1	NA	TGCGCCAGCAGGGTGGAGGGCGGGGTTAGAGAAAAACTGTTTTTT	CASRVEGGVREKLFF
few	TRBJ1-5	TRBV30	NA	TGTGCCTGGAGTGGACAGGAGAATCAGCCCCAGCATTTT	CAWSGQENQPQHF
NA	TRBJ1-6	TRBV4-1	NA	TGCGCCAGCAGCCAAGACGAGTGGTCCTCACCCCTCCACTTT	CASSQDEWSSPLHF
NA	TRBJ2-2	TRBV7-9	NA	TGTGCCAGCAGCCCATCTGATGATTACAGCAAACCCGGGGAGCTGTTTTTT	CASSPSDDYSKPGELFF
NA	TRBJ2-6	TRBV19	TRBD1	TGTGCCAGTAGTTCGGGACAGGGGCTACGGGATGGGGCCAACGTCCTGACTTTC	CASSSGQGLRDGANVLTF
NA	TRBJ1-2	TRBV6-5	TRBD1	TGTGCCAGCACCAAGGGGGCGCGGGGCTACACCTTC	CASTKGARGYTF
NA	TRBJ2-7	TRBV27	NA	TGTGCCAGCAGTTTTGGGAGGGGGACCTACGAGCAGTACTTC	CASSFGRGTYEQYF
NA	TRBJ1-1	TRBV4-2	NA	TGTGCCAGCAGCCGAGAACAGGTTGGCACTGAAGCTTTCTTT	CASSREQVGTEAFF
NA	TRBJ2-7	TRBV6-5	TRBD1	TGTGCCAGCAGTTACGTAATACACGACAGGGCCGAGCAGTACTTC	CASSYVIHDRAEQYF
NA	TRBJ2-7	TRBV3-1/TRBV3-2	NA	TGTGCCAGCAGCCACCACGGACAGAGCTCCTACGAGCAGTACTTC	CASSHHGQSSYEQYF
NA	TRBJ1-1	TRBV27	NA	TGTGCCAGCAGTAAAGGCGGTGGGAACACTGAAGCTTTCTTT	CASSKGGGNTEAFF
NA	TRBJ2-7	TRBV7-9	TRBD2	TGTGCCAGCAGTTTAGCGGGAGACGCCTACGAGCAGTACTTC	CASSLAGDAYEQYF
NA	TRBJ1-1	TRBV19	NA	TGTGCCAGTAGGAAGAAATCCCCGGTTGAAGCTTTCTTT	CASRKKSPVEAFF
once	TRBJ2-1	TRBV6-1	TRBD1	TGTGCCAGCAGTGGGAAAACCGGGACAGGGAGATACCATGAGCAGTTCTTC	CASSGKTGTGRYHEQFF
once	TRBJ1-5	TRBV19	NA	TGTGCCAGTAGATCAGGGGTCCAGCCCCAGCATTTT	CASRSGVQPQHF
NA	TRBJ1-1	TRBV28	NA	TGTGCCAGCAGCTCGGCGCCGGGGGGGAACACTGAAGCTTTCTTT	CASSSAPGGNTEAFF
NA	TRBJ2-1	TRBV7-9	NA	TGTGCCAGCAGCCCTGGACTGGACTCCTACAATGAGCAGTTCTTC	CASSPGLDSYNEQFF
NA	TRBJ2-1	TRBV4-2	TRBD2	TGTGCCAGCAGCCAGTGGACTAGCGGAAACAATGAGCAGTTCTTC	CASSQWTSGNNEQFF
NA	TRBJ2-2	TRBV5-1	TRBD2	TGCGCCAGCAGCTTGGAACCCCCGGGACTAGCTGGCGGGGAGCTGTTTTTT	CASSLEPPGLAGGELFF
NA	TRBJ2-1	TRBV7-9	TRBD2	TGTGCCAGCAGCTTAGGACTAGCGCCCTACTCCTACAATGAGCAGTTCTTC	CASSLGLAPYSYNEQFF
once	TRBJ2-7	TRBV12-3/TRBV12-4	NA	TGTGCCAGCAGTTTTACAGCAACCTACGAGCAGTACTTC	CASSFTATYEQYF
NA	TRBJ1-1	TRBV15	TRBD1	TGTGCCACCAGCAGAGAGGGGACAGCAGTCTTT	CATSREGTAVF
NA	TRBJ2-7	TRBV19	TRBD2	TGTGCCAGTAGTATAGACCACAACGCGGGAGGTTCCACCTACGAGCAGTACTTC	CASSIDHNAGGSTYEQYF
NA	TRBJ2-1	TRBV5-8	NA	TGTGCCAGCAGCCTATACAATGAGCAGTTCTTC	CASSLYNEQFF
NA	TRBJ2-1	TRBV4-1	TRBD1	TGCGCCAGCAGCCACCGACAGGGGGCGCTGAATGAGCAGTTCTTC	CASSHRQGALNEQFF
NA	TRBJ1-1	TRBV5-1	NA	TGCGCCAGCAGCCCAACAGGGACCCGCACTGAAGCTTTCTTT	CASSPTGTRTEAFF